Each of the 14 T cell receptor beta chains below was sequenced from the same sample in a study of cytomegalovirus exposure and HLA in healthy donors. The PCR ran on 60 Vbeta and 13 Jbeta primers. Clones were sequenced by immunoSEQ multiplex PCR, and TCRdb holds only the in-frame ones, with some missing. This sample yields 150,000 to 200,000 clones, of which more than 70% are seen a single time; less than 5% belongs to the top ten. Material for sequencing was PBMCs. Every receptor here comes from a male donor in good health and CMV-seronegative.

This clone was seen only a few times. The chain joins TRBV11-3 to TRBJ1-1; D might be TRBD1 (5 bases). Looked up from germline, CDR1 is SGHNT and CDR2 is YENEEA. This CDR3 contains 16 residues. V was shortened by 2 bases and J by 0 bases, with 13 bases between the two germline ends. CDR3 bases: TGTGCCAGCAGCTTACATGCTGGCAGGGTGAACACTGAAGCTTTCTTT. Its translation is CASSLHAGRVNTEAFF.

V and J are TRBV4-1 and TRBJ2-1, with 7 bases fitting TRBD1. The CDR3 has 16 residues. J gave up 1 base and V 3 bases, and 6 bases lay outside the gene matches. Germline loops: CDR1 MGHRA, CDR2 YSYEKL. CDR3 nucleotides: TGCGCCAGCAGCCACCTACAGGGGAAGTCCTACAATGAGCAGTTCTTC. It is translated as CASSHLQGKSYNEQFF.

The V and J genes are TRBV2 and TRBJ1-2; a possible D gene is TRBD1 (5 bases). Trimming removed 1 base from V and 8 bases from J, with 14 bases in between. The CDR3 runs to 14 residues. Germline assignment: CDR1 SNHLY and CDR2 FYNNEI. The CDR3 region has the DNA TGTGCCAGCAGTGAAGTTGCTGGGGCGCAGGGCTACACCTTC. As protein: CASSEVAGAQGYTF.

The chain uses TRBV7-2 and TRBJ2-7, with 8 bases fitting TRBD2. Germline CDR1 is SGHTA and CDR2 is FQGNSA. V shed 4 bases and J 3 bases; nucleotides not matched to a gene: 11. The length of the CDR3 is 16 residues. DNA for the CDR3: TGTGCCAGCAGCTCCGCCTCCGGGACTAGAGGCTACGAGCAGTACTTC. Protein sequence: CASSSASGTRGYEQYF.

The rearrangement uses TRBV27 and TRBJ2-1; the match to TRBD2 covers 7 bases. With V trimmed by 0 bases and J by 2 bases, 7 bases remained unmatched. The CDR3 loop spans 17 amino acids. Germline values: CDR1 MNHEY, CDR2 SMNVEV (reference sequence). The CDR3 DNA follows: TGTGCCAGCAGTTTATCTCCACTAGCGCCTACCTACAATGAGCAGTTCTTC. Its protein product is CASSLSPLAPTYNEQFF.

V usage is TRBV7-2 and J usage is TRBJ2-7, with 9 nucleotides matching TRBD1. V was clipped by 5 bases and J by 4 bases; unmatched bases: 12. Looked up from germline, CDR1 is SGHTA and CDR2 is FQGNSA. The CDR3 is 16 amino acids. The CDR3: CASSPRSGTGQYEQYF. CDR3 in DNA: TGTGCCAGCAGCCCACGGTCAGGGACAGGGCAATACGAGCAGTACTTC.

This clone was seen only a few times. CDR3 loop: CASSQVGTGTQYF. The CDR3 bases are TGTGCCAGCAGCCAAGTTGGTACCGGTACGCAGTATTTT. The chain employs TRBV4-2 and TRBJ2-3; D is unresolved. V was pared by 1 base and J by 8 bases, with 10 bases between. CDR1 and CDR2 from the germline V gene are LGHNA and YNFKEQ. The CDR3 length is 13 residues.

The rearrangement joins TRBV5-6 to TRBJ1-1; TRBD1 is a possible D gene (6 bases). The CDR3 has 12 residues. Trimming pared 4 bases from V and 12 bases from J, leaving 16 bases between. The germline gives CDR1 SGHDT, CDR2 YYEEEE. The CDR3 nucleotides are TGTGCCAGCAGCCCCGGTCAGGGGTTAACTTTCTTT. Its translation is CASSPGQGLTFF.

The rearrangement links TRBV18 to TRBJ1-2; no firm D call. CDR1 is KGHSH and CDR2 is LQKENI in the germline V gene. The CDR3 has 11 amino acids. Trimming left V 3 bases short and J 6 bases short, with 5 bases between. The CDR3 sequence: CASSPADGYTF. CDR3 bases: TGTGCCAGCTCACCCGCAGATGGCTACACCTTC.

The chain carries TRBV6-6 and TRBJ2-5, with 10 positions matching TRBD2. The CDR3 has 15 residues. J was trimmed by 4 bases and V by 0 bases; bases with no gene match: 2. Germline V CDR1 and CDR2: MNHNY, SVGAGI (reference sequence). CDR3 amino acids: CASSYSGTSAETQYF. For the CDR3, the DNA is TGTGCCAGCAGTTACTCCGGGACTAGCGCAGAGACCCAGTACTTC.

This clone occurred a few times. J is TRBJ2-7 and V is TRBV5-1; 10 nucleotides match TRBD1. V lost 4 bases, J lost 7 bases, and 11 bases stayed unmatched. The CDR3 spans 15 residues. Germline assignment: CDR1 SGHRS and CDR2 YFSETQ. The CDR3 spells CASSATGTGVREQYF. The CDR3 bases are TGCGCCAGCAGCGCTACCGGGACAGGGGTAAGGGAGCAGTACTTC. Together with reference TRBV5-1 and TRBJ2-7, the CDR3 gives the full variable domain: KAGVTQTPRYLIKTRGQQVTLSCSPISGHRSVSWYQQTPGQGLQFLFEYFSETQRNKGNFPGRFSGRQFSNSRSEMNVSTLELGDSALYLCASSATGTGVREQYFGPGTRLTVT.

The chain is built from TRBV27 and TRBJ2-7; 7 nucleotides match TRBD2. The CDR3 is 13 amino acids. J lost 3 bases, V lost 2 bases, and 1 base had no gene match. Germline V gene lookup returns CDR1 MNHEY and CDR2 SMNVEV (reference sequence). CDR3 DNA sequence: TGTGCCAGCAGTTTAAGCGGGGTCTACGAGCAGTACTTC. Its translation: CASSLSGVYEQYF.

The chain links TRBV7-9 to TRBJ1-1; unclear D gene. V dropped 5 bases and J dropped 0 bases, with 16 bases sitting between them. Germline V gene lookup returns CDR1 SEHNR and CDR2 FQNEAQ (reference sequence). CDR3 length equals 16 residues. Here the CDR3 reads CASSPQFAEMNTEAFF. The DNA for the CDR3 is TGTGCCAGCAGCCCCCAATTTGCGGAGATGAACACTGAAGCTTTCTTT.

The genes are TRBV7-9 and TRBJ2-5, with D maybe TRBD1 (6 bases). This CDR3 is built from 14 residues. Germline V gives CDR1 SEHNR, CDR2 FQNEAQ (reference sequence). Trimming took off 5 bases at V and 5 bases at J, with 15 bases between the two ends. CDR3 DNA sequence: TGTGCCAGCAGCATAGGGACATTATGGGAGACCCAGTACTTC. The encoded protein is CASSIGTLWETQYF.